This T cell receptor beta chain was found in a study of blood T cell repertoires in COVID-19. Study as a whole: T cells, B-cell-depleted T cells, or PBMCs supplied cDNA or gDNA.

The CDR3 extends over 15 amino acids. Germline V gene data show CDR1 as SNHLY and CDR2 as FYNNEI. With 6 bases clipped from V and 7 bases from J, the junction kept 7 bases outside the gene matches. Libraries were prepared by immunoSEQ multiplex PCR; TCRdb keeps only in-frame clonotypes and omits some of them. The sample consists of some 80,000 clones, more than 70% of them appearing once. V is TRBV2 and J is TRBJ1-6, with 9 bases that match TRBD1. The specimen sequenced was peripheral blood. This sequence was found in a human donor in a cohort sampled during active COVID-19. The CDR3 reads CASRGGQGVNSPLHF. The CDR3 nucleotides read TGTGCCAGCAGGGGGGGACAGGGAGTAAATTCACCCCTCCACTTT.